This T cell receptor beta chain was captured in a study of post-analysis software for immune sequencing data. Study information: In terms of disease course, relapsing-remitting, secondary progressive and progressive-relapsing multiple sclerosis were included. Study-level results: Higher frequency in patients than in controls was seen for a handful of TRBV segments, with TRBV5-6, TRBV5-1 and TRBV20-1 among them.

The TCR beta cDNA libraries contained unique molecular identifiers. Once about 0.9 to 11 million T cells were used, about 490,000 cDNA molecules resulted. TCRdb reprocessed the PCR reads with MiXCR, giving one entry per CDR3 protein. The sample lists about 180,000 distinct CDR3 sequences, approximately 30% occurring once. This clonotype was found many times. No antigen is known for it. The CDR3 has 14 residues. V shed 7 bases and J 3 bases; nucleotides not matched to a gene: 7. Looked up from germline, CDR1 is SGHRS and CDR2 is YFSETQ. The V call is TRBV5-1, the J call TRBJ1-2; TRBD1 matches at 9 bases. This TCR came from a girl aged 10-17 years with multiple sclerosis. The source material was blood. For the CDR3, the DNA is TGCGCCAGCGGACCGGGACAGGGCTACTATGGCTACACCTTC. Amino acid sequence: CASGPGQGYYGYTF.